The 4 T cell receptor beta chains in this list originate from one sample, sequenced in a study of memory CD4+ T cells and cytomegalovirus serostatus. The sort gate was single viable CD3+CD4+CD8-CD45RO+ cells for memory CD4+ T cells. Assay used: immunoSEQ multiplex PCR; TCRdb lists only in-frame clones, some missing. The sample carries about 59,000 clones, 80% to 85% recorded once. The sequenced sample was memory CD4+ T cells from blood. These receptors came from an adult in good health and CMV-seronegative.

V and J are TRBV6-1 and TRBJ2-1; D unresolved. CDR3 size: 14 residues. Trimming removed 0 bases at V and 9 bases at J, with 12 bases between. Germline CDR1 is MNHNS and CDR2 is SASEGT. CDR3 residues: CASSEATPLAEQFF. The CDR3 DNA follows: TGTGCCAGCAGTGAAGCGACCCCCTTGGCTGAGCAGTTCTTC.

The rearrangement uses TRBV4-2 and TRBJ2-5; TRBD2 agrees at 14 bases. The CDR3 totals 18 residues. Germline V gene data show CDR1 as LGHNA and CDR2 as YNFKEQ. V trimming: 4 bases; J trimming: 5 bases; junction bases outside the gene matches: 12. The DNA of the CDR3 is TGTGCCAGCAGCCGAGGGGGGGGACTAGCGGGAGTCTCGGAGACCCAGTACTTC. Translation: CASSRGGGLAGVSETQYF.

V is TRBV5-1 and J is TRBJ1-2, with D uncertain. CDR3 size: 12 residues. Germline CDR1 SGHRS, CDR2 YFSETQ. V was clipped by 4 bases and J by 4 bases, with 8 bases between them. CDR3: CASSAESYGYTF. In DNA, the CDR3 is TGCGCCAGCAGCGCGGAATCCTATGGCTACACCTTC.

This chain links TRBV9 with TRBJ2-5; 11 nucleotides line up with TRBD2. The CDR3 consists of 15 residues. Germline values: CDR1 SGDLS, CDR2 YYNGEE. J was trimmed by 2 bases and V by 0 bases; bases with no gene match: 0. CDR3 sequence (DNA): TGTGCCAGCAGCGTAGGGACTAGCGGGCAAGAGACCCAGTACTTC. Its translation: CASSVGTSGQETQYF.